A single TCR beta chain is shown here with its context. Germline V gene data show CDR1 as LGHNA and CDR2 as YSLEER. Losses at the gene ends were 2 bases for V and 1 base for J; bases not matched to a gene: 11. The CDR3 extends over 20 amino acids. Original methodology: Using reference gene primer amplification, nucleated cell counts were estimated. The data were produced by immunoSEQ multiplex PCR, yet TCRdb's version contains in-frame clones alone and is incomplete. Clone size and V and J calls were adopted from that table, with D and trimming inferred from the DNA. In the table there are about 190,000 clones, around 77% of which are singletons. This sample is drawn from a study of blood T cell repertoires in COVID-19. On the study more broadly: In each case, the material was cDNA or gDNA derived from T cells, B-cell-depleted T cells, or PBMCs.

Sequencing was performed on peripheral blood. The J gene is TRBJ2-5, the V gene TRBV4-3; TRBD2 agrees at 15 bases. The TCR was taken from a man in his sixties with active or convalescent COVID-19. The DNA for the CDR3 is TGCGCCAGCAGCCAACAACCGGGACTAGCGGGAGGTACCGTCCAAGAGACCCAGTACTTC. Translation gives CASSQQPGLAGGTVQETQYF.